Listed here are 16 T cell receptor beta chains from one sample, sequenced in a study of blood T cell repertoires in COVID-19. The data were produced by immunoSEQ multiplex PCR, yet TCRdb's version contains in-frame clones alone and is incomplete. The data hold under 350,000 clones, with around 89% observed a single time. The source material was peripheral blood. The receptors come from a middle-aged man with acute or convalescent COVID-19.

The chain couples TRBV30 to TRBJ2-3; a weak D match, TRBD2 (7 bases). V dropped 2 bases and J dropped 0 bases, with 15 bases sitting between them. The CDR3 totals 16 residues. The V gene's germline CDR1 is GTSNPN and CDR2 SVGIG (reference sequence). The CDR3 spells CAWSPLGGGSTDTQYF. CDR3 sequence (DNA): TGTGCCTGGAGTCCGCTTGGCGGGGGCAGCACAGATACGCAGTATTTT.

This sequence joins TRBV3-1 (or the pseudogene TRBV3-2) and TRBJ1-2, with TRBD1 as a possible D gene (5 bases). V shed 2 bases and J shed 3 bases, with 10 bases lying between them. Germline values: CDR1 LGHDT, CDR2 YNNKEL (reference sequence). This CDR3 contains 14 residues. The DNA for the CDR3 is TGTGCCAGCAGCCAAAAGGGGTCGGACTATGGCTACACCTTC. Protein product: CASSQKGSDYGYTF.

The V gene is TRBV6-5, the J gene TRBJ1-6; a weak D match, TRBD1 (5 bases). Deletions cut 2 bases from V and 2 bases from J, with 7 bases between. This CDR3 comprises 15 residues. Germline assignment: CDR1 MNHEY and CDR2 SVGAGI. CDR3 coding DNA: TGTGCCAGCAGTTACGGACAAGCCTATAATTCACCCCTCCACTTT. Translating gives CASSYGQAYNSPLHF.

The V call is TRBV5-1, the J call TRBJ2-7, with TRBD1 matching over 9 bases. The CDR3 extends over 15 amino acids. The ends lost 2 bases at V and 4 bases at J; junction bases unmatched: 7. Per the germline V gene, CDR1 is SGHRS and CDR2 is YFSETQ. The CDR3 is CASSLGTGLGYEQYF. As DNA, the CDR3 is TGCGCCAGCAGCTTAGGGACAGGGTTGGGGTACGAGCAGTACTTC.

V gene TRBV2 combines with J gene TRBJ2-7; the match to TRBD1 covers 7 bases. CDR3 length: 15 residues. With V trimmed by 6 bases and J by 0 bases, 8 bases remained unmatched. Germline V lookup: CDR1 SNHLY, CDR2 FYNNEI. The CDR3 spells CASRRNRGNSYEQYF. The CDR3 DNA is TGTGCCAGCAGGAGGAACAGGGGTAACTCCTACGAGCAGTACTTC.

The chain links TRBV5-8 to TRBJ2-7, with a possible D match to TRBD1 (5 bases). CDR1 is SGHTS, CDR2 YDEGEE, per germline. Trimming removed 2 bases from V and 2 bases from J, with 8 bases in between. The CDR3 totals 13 residues. The CDR3 sequence is CASSFQGTYEQYF. CDR3 in DNA: TGTGCCAGCAGCTTTCAGGGAACCTACGAGCAGTACTTC.

This rearrangement joins TRBV7-8 to TRBJ1-6; D is unclear. The germline gives CDR1 SGHVS, CDR2 FQNEAQ. The CDR3 loop spans 15 amino acids. V dropped 6 bases and J dropped 7 bases, with 16 bases sitting between them. The CDR3 loop is CASSSRGSNNSPLHF. In nucleotides, the CDR3 is TGTGCCAGCAGTTCCCGGGGATCGAACAATTCACCCCTCCACTTT.

The chain carries TRBV6-5 and TRBJ1-5; D is unclear. Germline values: CDR1 MNHEY, CDR2 SVGAGI. CDR3 size: 12 residues. The germline V and J ends were trimmed by 8 bases and 2 bases, with 7 bases remaining between them. In nucleotides, the CDR3 is TGTGCCAGCGTTCGGGGCAATCAGCCCCAGCATTTT. Amino acid sequence: CASVRGNQPQHF.

The CDR3 sequence: CASSRDGGYNEQFF. In DNA, the CDR3 is TGTGCCAGCAGCCGGGACGGGGGGTACAATGAGCAGTTCTTC. This rearrangement joins TRBV6-5 to TRBJ2-1; TRBD2 aligns across 7 bases. Germline CDR1 reads MNHEY; CDR2 reads SVGAGI. The CDR3 totals 14 residues. V was clipped by 6 bases and J by 4 bases; unmatched bases: 6.

The chain links TRBV19 to TRBJ2-2; D gene ambiguous. Germline assignment: CDR1 LNHDA and CDR2 SQIVND (reference sequence). The V end was cut by 6 bases, the J end by 0 bases, with 11 bases between. The CDR3 length is 15 residues. Written as DNA, the CDR3 is TGTGCCAGTAGGGCAGGCCAAACGAACACCGGGGAGCTGTTTTTT. The encoded protein is CASRAGQTNTGELFF.

The chain has TRBV5-1 and TRBJ2-5, with D unclear. This CDR3 region has 13 residues. V lost 0 bases, J lost 1 base, and 4 bases lay in between. The germline gives CDR1 SGHRS, CDR2 YFSETQ. The CDR3 region has the DNA TGCGCCAGCAGCTTGGACACCCAAGAGACCCAGTACTTC. Its protein product is CASSLDTQETQYF.

This clone was recorded once. The chain joins TRBV29-1 to TRBJ2-3; tentatively, D is TRBD1 (6 bases). Germline values: CDR1 SQVTM, CDR2 ANQGSEA. This CDR3 is 12 amino acids long. V lost 5 bases and J 2 bases, leaving 8 bases between the germline ends. CDR3 amino acids: CSVRTVTDTQYF. The CDR3 DNA is TGCAGCGTTAGGACAGTCACAGATACGCAGTATTTT.

This chain connects TRBV27 to TRBJ1-1; 7 bases map to TRBD1. This CDR3 has 14 residues. Trimming took 5 bases from V and 0 from J; bases not matched to a gene: 3. CDR1 and CDR2 from the germline V gene are MNHEY and SMNVEV (reference sequence). The CDR3 loop reads CASSRDSMNTEAFF. CDR3 DNA: TGTGCCAGCAGTAGGGACAGCATGAACACTGAAGCTTTCTTT.

The sample holds a few counts of this clone. V usage is TRBV10-3 and J usage is TRBJ2-4; 10 nucleotides line up with TRBD2. The CDR3 has 14 residues. Trimming at V came to 3 bases and at J to 7 bases, leaving 3 bases not matched to a gene. Germline V CDR1 and CDR2: ENHRY, SYGVKD. The CDR3: CAISEGAGGNIQYF. CDR3 bases: TGTGCCATCAGTGAAGGAGCGGGGGGGAACATTCAGTACTTC.

This sequence joins TRBV6-5 and TRBJ1-5, with D possibly being TRBD1 (6 bases). Germline-derived CDR1 and CDR2 are MNHEY and SVGAGI. The CDR3 contains 15 residues. The germline V and J ends were trimmed by 8 bases and 2 bases, with 16 bases remaining between them. The DNA for the CDR3 is TGTGCCAGCTCCCCCGGGGGGCTGGGCAATCAGCCCCAGCATTTT. Translation gives CASSPGGLGNQPQHF.

The V and J genes are TRBV2 and TRBJ2-6, with a weak D call TRBD1 (6 bases). Germline V gene data show CDR1 as SNHLY and CDR2 as FYNNEI. V lost 8 bases, J lost 0 bases, and 17 bases lay in between. There are 17 residues in the CDR3. The CDR3 sequence is CASVRRTDPSGANVLTF. As DNA, the CDR3 is TGTGCCAGCGTTCGGAGGACAGACCCCTCTGGGGCCAACGTCCTGACTTTC.